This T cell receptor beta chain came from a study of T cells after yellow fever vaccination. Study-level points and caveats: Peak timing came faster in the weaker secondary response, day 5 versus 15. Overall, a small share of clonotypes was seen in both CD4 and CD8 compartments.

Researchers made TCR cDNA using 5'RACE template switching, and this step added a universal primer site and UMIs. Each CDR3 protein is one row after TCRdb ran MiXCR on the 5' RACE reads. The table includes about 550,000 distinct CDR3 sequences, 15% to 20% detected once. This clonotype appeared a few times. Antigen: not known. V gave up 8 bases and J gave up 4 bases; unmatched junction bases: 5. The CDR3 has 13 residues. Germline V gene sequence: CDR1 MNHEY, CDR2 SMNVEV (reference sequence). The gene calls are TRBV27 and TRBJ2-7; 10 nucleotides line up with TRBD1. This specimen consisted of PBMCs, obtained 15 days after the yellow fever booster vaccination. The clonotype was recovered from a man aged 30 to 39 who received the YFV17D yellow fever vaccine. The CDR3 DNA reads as TGTGCCAGCCAGCGGACAGGGGGGTACGAGCAGTACTTC. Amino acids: CASQRTGGYEQYF.